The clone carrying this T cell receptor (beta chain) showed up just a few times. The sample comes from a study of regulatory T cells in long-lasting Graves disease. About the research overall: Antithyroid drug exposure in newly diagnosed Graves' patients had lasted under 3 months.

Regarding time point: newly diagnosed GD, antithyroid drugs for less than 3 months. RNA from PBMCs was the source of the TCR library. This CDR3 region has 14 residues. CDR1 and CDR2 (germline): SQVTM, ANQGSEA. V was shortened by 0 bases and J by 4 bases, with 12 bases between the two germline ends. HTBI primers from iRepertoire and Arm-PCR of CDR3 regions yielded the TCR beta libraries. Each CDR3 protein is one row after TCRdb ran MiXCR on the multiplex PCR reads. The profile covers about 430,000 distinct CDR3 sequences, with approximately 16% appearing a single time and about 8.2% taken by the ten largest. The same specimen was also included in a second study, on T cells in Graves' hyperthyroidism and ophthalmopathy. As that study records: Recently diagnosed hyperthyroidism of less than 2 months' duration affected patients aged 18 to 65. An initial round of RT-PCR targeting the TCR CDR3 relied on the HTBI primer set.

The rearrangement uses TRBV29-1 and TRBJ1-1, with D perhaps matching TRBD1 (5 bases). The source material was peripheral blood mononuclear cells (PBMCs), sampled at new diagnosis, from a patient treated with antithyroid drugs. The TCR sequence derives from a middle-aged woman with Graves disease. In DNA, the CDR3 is TGCAGCGTTGAAGATCTTAGTGGGGGCACTGAAGCTTTCTTT. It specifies CSVEDLSGGTEAFF.